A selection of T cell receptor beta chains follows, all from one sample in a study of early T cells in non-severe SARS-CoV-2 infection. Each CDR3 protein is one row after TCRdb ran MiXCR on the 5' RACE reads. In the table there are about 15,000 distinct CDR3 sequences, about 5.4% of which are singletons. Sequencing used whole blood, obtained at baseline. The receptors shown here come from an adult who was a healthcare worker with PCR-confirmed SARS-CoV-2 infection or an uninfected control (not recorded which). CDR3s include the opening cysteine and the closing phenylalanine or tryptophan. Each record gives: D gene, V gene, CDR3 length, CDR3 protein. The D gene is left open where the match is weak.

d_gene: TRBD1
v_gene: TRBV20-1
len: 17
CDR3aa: CSAIPPGQGAYRYEQYF

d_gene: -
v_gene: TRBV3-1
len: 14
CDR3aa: CASSHLGSYNEQFF

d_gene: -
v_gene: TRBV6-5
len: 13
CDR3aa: CASSLGPTDTQYF

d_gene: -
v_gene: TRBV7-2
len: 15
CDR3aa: CASSLEGSYNSPLHF

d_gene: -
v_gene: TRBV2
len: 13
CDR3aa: CASSEVRTGELFF

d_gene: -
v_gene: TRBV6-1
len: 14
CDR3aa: CASSVPSSVGELFF

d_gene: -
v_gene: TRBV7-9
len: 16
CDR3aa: CASSPRGQTSGNTIYF

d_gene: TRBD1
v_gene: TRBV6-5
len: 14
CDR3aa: CASGPLDRKGEQYF

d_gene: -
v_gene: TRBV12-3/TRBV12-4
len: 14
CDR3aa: CASRDPGATDTQYF

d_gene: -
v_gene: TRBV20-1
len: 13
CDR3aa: CSARSVHNSPLHF

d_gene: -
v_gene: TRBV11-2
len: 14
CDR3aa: CASSLAEGTEKLFF

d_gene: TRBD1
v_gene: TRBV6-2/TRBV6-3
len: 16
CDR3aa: CASSYPLRQGADEQFF

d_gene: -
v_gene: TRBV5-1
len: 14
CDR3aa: CASSLGGFTGELFF

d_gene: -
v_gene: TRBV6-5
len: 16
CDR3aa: CASSYASGATNEKLFF

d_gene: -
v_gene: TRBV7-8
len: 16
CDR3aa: CASSLGPRSSSYEQYF

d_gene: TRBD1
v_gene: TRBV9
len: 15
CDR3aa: CASSVAVGQGYGYTF

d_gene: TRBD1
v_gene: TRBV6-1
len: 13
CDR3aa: CASSGQGEYEQYF

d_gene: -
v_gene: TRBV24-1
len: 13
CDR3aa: CATSDSSKETQYF

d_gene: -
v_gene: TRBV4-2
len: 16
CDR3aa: CASSQDPRGTYNEQFF

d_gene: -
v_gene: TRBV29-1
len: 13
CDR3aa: CSVEIPEGYEQYF

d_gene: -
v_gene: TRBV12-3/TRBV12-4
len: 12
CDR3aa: CASSFVGETQYF

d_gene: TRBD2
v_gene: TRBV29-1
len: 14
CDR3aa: CSVVVASGGNEQFF

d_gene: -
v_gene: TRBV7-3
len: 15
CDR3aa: CASSPGGFFNTEAFF

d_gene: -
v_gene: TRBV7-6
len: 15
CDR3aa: CASSLGSGSYNEQFF

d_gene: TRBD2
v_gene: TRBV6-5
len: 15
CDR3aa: CASSKRLAPSYEQYF

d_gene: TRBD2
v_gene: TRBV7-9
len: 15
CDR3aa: CASSLLGLKDRGQFF

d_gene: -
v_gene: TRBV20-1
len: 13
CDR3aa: CSAGRLTTGELFF

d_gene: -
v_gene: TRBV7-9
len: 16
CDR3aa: CASSSRGEVNTGELFF

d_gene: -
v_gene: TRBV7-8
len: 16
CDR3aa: CASSLYGHTTVNEQFF

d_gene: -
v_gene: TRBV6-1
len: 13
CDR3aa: CASSDRDKNTIYF

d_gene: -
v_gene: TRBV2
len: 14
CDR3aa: CASNSVTNTGELFF

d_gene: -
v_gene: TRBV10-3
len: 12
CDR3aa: CAIAARRDEQYF

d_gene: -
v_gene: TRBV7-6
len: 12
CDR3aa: CASSQGGETQYF

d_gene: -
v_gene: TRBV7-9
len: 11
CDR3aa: CASSPVIRQFF

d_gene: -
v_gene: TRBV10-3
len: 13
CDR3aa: CAISESAGTEAFF

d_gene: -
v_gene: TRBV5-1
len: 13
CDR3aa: CASSLGGEYEQYF

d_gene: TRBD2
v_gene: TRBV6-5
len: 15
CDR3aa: CAISSLAGGNNEQFF

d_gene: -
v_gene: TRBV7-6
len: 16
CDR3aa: CASSLLRGENGEKLFF

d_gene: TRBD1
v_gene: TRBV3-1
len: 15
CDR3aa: CASSPDRGRGSPLHF

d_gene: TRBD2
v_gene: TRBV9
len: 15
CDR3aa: CASSVGGGGQDTQYF

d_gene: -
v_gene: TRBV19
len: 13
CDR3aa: CASSQKRDTEAFF

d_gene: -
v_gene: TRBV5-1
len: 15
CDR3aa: CASSLPGVETGELFF

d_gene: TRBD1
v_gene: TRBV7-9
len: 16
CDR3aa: CASSLLGTGSTDTQYF

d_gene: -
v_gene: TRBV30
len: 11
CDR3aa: CAWINGETQYF

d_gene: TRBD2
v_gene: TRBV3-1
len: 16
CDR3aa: CASSPPRRGGLIEQFF

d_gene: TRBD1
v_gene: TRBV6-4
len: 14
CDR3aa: CASSPQGSAGELFF

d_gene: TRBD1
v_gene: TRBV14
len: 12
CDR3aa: CASSPTGNEQYF

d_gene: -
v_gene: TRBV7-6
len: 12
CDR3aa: CASSFSQETQYF

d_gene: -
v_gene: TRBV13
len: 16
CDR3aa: CASSLGRIEGGDTQYF

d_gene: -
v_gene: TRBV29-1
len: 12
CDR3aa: CSVEEPRYEQYF

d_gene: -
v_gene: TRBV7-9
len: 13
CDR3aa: CASSLAQGETQYF

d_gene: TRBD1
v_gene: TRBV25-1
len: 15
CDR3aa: CASRSRDSFSYEQYF

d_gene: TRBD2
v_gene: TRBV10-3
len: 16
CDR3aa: CAISDERAGGRNEQFF

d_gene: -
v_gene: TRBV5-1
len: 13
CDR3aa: CASRDGRTYEQYF

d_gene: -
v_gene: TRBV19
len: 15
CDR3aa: CASVGTADSTGELFF

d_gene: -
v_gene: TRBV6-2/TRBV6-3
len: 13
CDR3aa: CASSYSPPQPQHF

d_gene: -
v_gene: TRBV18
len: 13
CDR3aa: CASSPPVLETQYF

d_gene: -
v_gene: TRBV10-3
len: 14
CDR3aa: CAITDRTSTDTQYF

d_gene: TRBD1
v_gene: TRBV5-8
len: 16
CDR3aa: CASSSVGTGDFDEQFF

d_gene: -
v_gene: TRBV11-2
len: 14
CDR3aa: CASSFVGVGNEQFF